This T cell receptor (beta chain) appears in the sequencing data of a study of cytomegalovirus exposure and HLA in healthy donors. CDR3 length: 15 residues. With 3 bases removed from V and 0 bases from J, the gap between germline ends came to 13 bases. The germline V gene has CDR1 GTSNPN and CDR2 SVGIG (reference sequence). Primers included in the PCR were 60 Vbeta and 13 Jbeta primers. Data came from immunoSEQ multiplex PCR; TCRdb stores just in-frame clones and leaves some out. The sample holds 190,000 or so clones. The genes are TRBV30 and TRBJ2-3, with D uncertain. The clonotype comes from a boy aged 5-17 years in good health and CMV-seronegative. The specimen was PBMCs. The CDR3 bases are TGTGCCTGGAGCTCCGACATTTCTAGCACAGATACGCAGTATTTT. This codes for CAWSSDISSTDTQYF.